Listed below are T cell receptor beta chains from one sample, sequenced in a study of blood T cell repertoires in COVID-19. The data were produced by immunoSEQ multiplex PCR, yet TCRdb's version contains in-frame clones alone and is incomplete. Counted here are some 230,000 clones, 80% to 90% occurring once; the ten biggest clones make up approximately 2.6%. The sequencing sample was made of peripheral blood. Receptors were obtained from a man in his fifties or sixties who had recovered from COVID-19. The CDR3 runs from the conserved cysteine through the conserved F or W. D genes are given only for firm matches. Clone size appears in some rows only: once, few, many, or a class for an expanded clone.

v_call,clone_size,j_call,d_call,cdr3_aa,cdr3_nt
TRBV28,NA,TRBJ1-2,TRBD1,CASRDRGELYGYTF,TGTGCCAGCAGGGACAGGGGGGAGCTCTATGGCTACACCTTC
TRBV3-1/TRBV3-2,NA,TRBJ2-7,NA,CASSQVYDSSYEQYF,TGTGCCAGCAGCCAAGTTTATGACAGCTCCTACGAGCAGTACTTC
TRBV18,NA,TRBJ2-3,TRBD2,CASSSKASGNLYTQYF,TGTGCCAGCTCCTCCAAAGCTAGCGGGAATTTATATACGCAGTATTTT
TRBV18,NA,TRBJ2-1,TRBD2,CASSPLGTSGRGEQFF,TGTGCCAGCTCGCCCCTAGGGACTAGCGGGAGGGGTGAGCAGTTCTTC
TRBV28,NA,TRBJ1-2,TRBD1,CASSMGQGAYGYTF,TGTGCCAGCAGTATGGGACAGGGGGCCTATGGCTACACCTTC
TRBV4-1,NA,TRBJ2-2,TRBD1,CASSQPDRVHGELFF,TGCGCCAGCAGCCAGCCGGACAGGGTTCACGGGGAGCTGTTTTTT
TRBV1,NA,TRBJ2-1,NA,CTSSQNRDDEQFF,TGCACCAGCAGCCAGAACAGGGACGATGAGCAGTTCTTC
TRBV6-6,NA,TRBJ2-7,TRBD1,CASQGQIYEQYF,TGTGCCAGCCAGGGACAGATCTACGAGCAGTACTTC
TRBV11-2,NA,TRBJ2-2,NA,CASSSEDFYTGELFF,TGTGCCAGCAGCTCGGAGGACTTTTACACCGGGGAGCTGTTTTTT
TRBV6-5,once,TRBJ2-6,NA,CAAQSGSSGANVLTF,TGTGCCGCCCAATCGGGGAGCTCTGGGGCCAACGTCCTGACTTTC
TRBV28,few,TRBJ2-3,NA,CASSWSSADTQYF,TGTGCCAGCAGTTGGTCCTCAGCAGATACGCAGTATTTT
TRBV5-1,NA,TRBJ1-5,TRBD1,CASSLGGGQPQHF,TGCGCCAGCAGCTTAGGGGGCGGGCAGCCCCAGCATTTT
TRBV18,NA,TRBJ1-5,NA,CASSPGEGQPQHF,TGTGCCAGCTCACCAGGTGAGGGCCAGCCCCAGCATTTT
TRBV7-2,NA,TRBJ1-5,NA,CASSFGGGRISNQPQHF,TGTGCCAGCAGCTTCGGGGGAGGACGGATTAGCAATCAGCCCCAGCATTTT
TRBV3-1/TRBV3-2,NA,TRBJ2-5,NA,CASSQPVIQETQYF,TGTGCCAGCAGCCAACCAGTGATCCAAGAGACCCAGTACTTC
TRBV11-2,NA,TRBJ2-1,NA,CASSLVTDNEQFF,TGTGCCAGCAGCTTAGTTACAGACAATGAGCAGTTCTTC
TRBV5-1,NA,TRBJ2-2,NA,CASSLDGGIVRELFF,TGCGCCAGCAGCTTGGACGGGGGAATCGTCCGGGAGCTGTTTTTT
TRBV18,NA,TRBJ2-2,TRBD2,CASSALAGGPGELFF,TGTGCCAGCTCCGCCCTAGCGGGAGGACCCGGGGAGCTGTTTTTT
TRBV7-2,NA,TRBJ2-3,NA,CASSLGGRPSTDTQYF,TGTGCCAGCAGCTTAGGGGGGCGCCCTAGCACAGATACGCAGTATTTT
TRBV27,NA,TRBJ2-7,TRBD1,CASRRQGSYEQYF,TGTGCCAGCAGAAGACAGGGATCCTACGAGCAGTACTTC
TRBV15,NA,TRBJ1-5,NA,CATSREGGSNSNQPQHF,TGTGCCACCAGCAGAGAAGGAGGGAGTAATAGCAATCAGCCCCAGCATTTT
TRBV5-1,NA,TRBJ1-1,NA,CASSLVTTGNTEAFF,TGCGCCAGCAGCTTGGTGACGACAGGGAACACTGAAGCTTTCTTT
TRBV6-1,NA,TRBJ2-6,NA,CASSEGDIPGANVLTF,TGTGCCAGCAGTGAAGGGGACATACCTGGGGCCAACGTCCTGACTTTC
TRBV3-1/TRBV3-2,NA,TRBJ2-3,NA,CASSRTRGEGEYF,TGTGCCAGCAGCCGTACGAGAGGGGAGGGGGAGTATTTT
TRBV5-1,NA,TRBJ2-3,TRBD2,CASSSQSGTRFIPDTQYF,TGCGCCAGCAGCTCTCAAAGCGGGACTAGATTTATTCCAGATACGCAGTATTTT
TRBV19,NA,TRBJ2-7,NA,CASSPALGGNYEQYF,TGTGCCAGTAGTCCCGCATTGGGAGGTAACTACGAGCAGTACTTC
TRBV7-9,NA,TRBJ2-1,TRBD1,CASSLEGASYNEQFF,TGTGCCAGCAGCTTAGAGGGGGCATCCTACAATGAGCAGTTCTTC
TRBV18,NA,TRBJ1-6,TRBD1,CASSRRTGENSPLHF,TGTGCCAGCTCAAGGCGGACAGGGGAAAATTCACCCCTCCACTTT
TRBV7-6,NA,TRBJ2-7,NA,CASSSNYGSGSYEQYF,TGTGCCAGCAGCTCCAACTATGGATCGGGCTCCTACGAGCAGTACTTC
TRBV5-5,NA,TRBJ1-2,TRBD1,CASSSRDRGRIGGYTF,TGTGCCAGCAGCTCCCGGGACAGGGGGCGCATCGGTGGCTACACCTTC
TRBV18,NA,TRBJ2-1,TRBD2,CASSLRTSGERYNEQFF,TGTGCCAGCTCACTTAGGACTAGCGGGGAACGTTACAATGAGCAGTTCTTC
TRBV4-2,NA,TRBJ2-1,TRBD2,CASSLAGGLQFF,TGTGCCAGCAGCCTAGCGGGAGGGCTCCAGTTCTTC
TRBV24-1,NA,TRBJ2-1,NA,CATSDGYNEQFF,TGTGCCACCAGTGACGGGTACAATGAGCAGTTCTTC
TRBV10-1,NA,TRBJ2-2,NA,CASSEGLTAGTGELFF,TGCGCCAGCAGTGAAGGGCTCACTGCGGGCACCGGGGAGCTGTTTTTT
TRBV5-1,NA,TRBJ2-6,TRBD1,CASSLGDRSISSGANVLTF,TGCGCCAGCAGCTTGGGGGACAGGTCTATCAGCTCTGGGGCCAACGTCCTGACTTTC
TRBV7-2,NA,TRBJ2-3,NA,CASSLVGSVLANTDTQYF,TGTGCCAGCAGCTTAGTTGGTTCCGTGCTAGCGAACACAGATACGCAGTATTTT
TRBV27,NA,TRBJ2-3,TRBD2,CASSYLLAGERPDTQYF,TGTGCCAGCAGTTACCTCCTGGCGGGAGAAAGACCAGATACGCAGTATTTT
TRBV7-2,NA,TRBJ2-3,NA,CASSAGQHNTQYF,TGTGCCAGCAGCGCGGGACAGCACAATACGCAGTATTTT
TRBV5-8,NA,TRBJ2-2,TRBD2,CASSLTGTSTGELFF,TGTGCCAGCAGCTTGACCGGGACTAGCACCGGGGAGCTGTTTTTT
TRBV28,NA,TRBJ2-3,NA,CASSLSGKGEDTQYF,TGTGCCAGCAGTTTAAGCGGGAAGGGGGAAGATACGCAGTATTTT
TRBV29-1,NA,TRBJ1-1,TRBD1,CSVEGQEFEAFF,TGCAGCGTTGAGGGACAGGAGTTTGAAGCTTTCTTT
TRBV19,NA,TRBJ2-5,TRBD2,CASSTRVGTSGRARETQYF,TGTGCCAGTAGTACCAGGGTTGGGACTAGCGGGAGGGCCAGAGAGACCCAGTACTTC